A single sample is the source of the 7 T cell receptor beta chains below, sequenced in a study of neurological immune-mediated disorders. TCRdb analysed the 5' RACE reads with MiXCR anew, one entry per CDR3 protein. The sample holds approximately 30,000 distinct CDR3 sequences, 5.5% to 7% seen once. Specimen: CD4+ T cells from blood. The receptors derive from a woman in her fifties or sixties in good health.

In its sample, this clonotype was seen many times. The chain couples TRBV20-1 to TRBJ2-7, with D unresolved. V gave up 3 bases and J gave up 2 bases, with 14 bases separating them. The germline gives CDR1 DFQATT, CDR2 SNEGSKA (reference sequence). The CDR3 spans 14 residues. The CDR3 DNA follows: TGCAGTGCTAGGGGAAGCCCGATTACCTACGAGCAGTACTTC. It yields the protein CSARGSPITYEQYF.

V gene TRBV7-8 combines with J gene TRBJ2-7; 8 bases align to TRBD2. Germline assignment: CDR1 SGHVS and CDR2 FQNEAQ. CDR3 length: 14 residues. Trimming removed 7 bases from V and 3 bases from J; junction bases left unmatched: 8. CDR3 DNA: TGTGCCAGCACCCTGGTAGCGGGAAACTACGAGCAGTACTTC. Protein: CASTLVAGNYEQYF.

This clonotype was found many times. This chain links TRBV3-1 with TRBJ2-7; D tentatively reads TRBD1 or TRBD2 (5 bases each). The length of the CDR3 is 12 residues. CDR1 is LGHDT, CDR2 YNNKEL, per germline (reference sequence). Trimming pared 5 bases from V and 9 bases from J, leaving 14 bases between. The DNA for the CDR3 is TGTGCCAGCAGCGTCGGGGCTGGCGGGCAGTACTTC. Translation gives CASSVGAGGQYF.

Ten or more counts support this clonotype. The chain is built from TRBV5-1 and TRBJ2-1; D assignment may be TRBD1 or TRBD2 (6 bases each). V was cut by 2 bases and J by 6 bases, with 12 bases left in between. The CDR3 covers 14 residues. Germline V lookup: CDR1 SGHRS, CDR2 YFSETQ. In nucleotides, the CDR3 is TGCGCCAGCAGCTTAGGGGGGATTACCAATGAGCAGTTCTTC. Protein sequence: CASSLGGITNEQFF.

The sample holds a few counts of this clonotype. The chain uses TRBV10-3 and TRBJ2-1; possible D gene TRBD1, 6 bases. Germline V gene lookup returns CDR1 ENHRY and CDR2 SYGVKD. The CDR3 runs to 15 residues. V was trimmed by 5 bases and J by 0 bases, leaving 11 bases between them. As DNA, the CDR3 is TGTGCCATCAGTTCCGGGACACTCTCCTACAATGAGCAGTTCTTC. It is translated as CAISSGTLSYNEQFF.

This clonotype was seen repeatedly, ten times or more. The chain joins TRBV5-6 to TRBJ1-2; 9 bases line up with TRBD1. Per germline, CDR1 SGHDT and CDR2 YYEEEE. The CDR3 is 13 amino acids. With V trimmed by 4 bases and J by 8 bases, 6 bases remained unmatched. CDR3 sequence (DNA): TGTGCCAGCAGCCCCCGGACAGGGGACGGCTACACCTTC. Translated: CASSPRTGDGYTF.

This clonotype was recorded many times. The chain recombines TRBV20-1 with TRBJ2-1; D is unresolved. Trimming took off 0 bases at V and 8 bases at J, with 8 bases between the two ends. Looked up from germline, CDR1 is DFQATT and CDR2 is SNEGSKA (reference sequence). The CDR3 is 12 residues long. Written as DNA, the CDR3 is TGCAGTGCTAGAGATCCTATCTATGAGCAGTTCTTC. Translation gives CSARDPIYEQFF.